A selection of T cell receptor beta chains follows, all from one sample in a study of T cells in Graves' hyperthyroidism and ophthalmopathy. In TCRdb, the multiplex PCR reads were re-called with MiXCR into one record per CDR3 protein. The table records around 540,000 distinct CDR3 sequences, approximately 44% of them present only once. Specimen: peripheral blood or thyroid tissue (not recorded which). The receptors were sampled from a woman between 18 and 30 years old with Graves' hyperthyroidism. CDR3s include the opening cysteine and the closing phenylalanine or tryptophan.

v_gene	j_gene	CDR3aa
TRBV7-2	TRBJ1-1	CASSSTQGNTEAFF
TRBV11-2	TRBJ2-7	CANQGREQYF
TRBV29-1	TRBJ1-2	CSAVGAPLGYGYTF
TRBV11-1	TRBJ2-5	CASSLEGTSGGKTQYF
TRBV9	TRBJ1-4	CASSPSASEKLFF
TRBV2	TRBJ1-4	CASSTQGGTGEKLFF
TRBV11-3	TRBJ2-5	CASSLGTGKTQYF
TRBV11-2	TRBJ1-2	CASSPGQGTPNYGYTF
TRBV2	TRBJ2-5	CASSYSGRYQETQYF
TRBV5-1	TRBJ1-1	CASSLSPRDQNEAFF
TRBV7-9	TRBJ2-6	CASSSSSGSRMGANVLTF
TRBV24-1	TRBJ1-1	CATSETTGTEAFF
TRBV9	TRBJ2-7	CASSVDGVVQYF
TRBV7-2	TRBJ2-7	CASFPGGLGSYEQYF
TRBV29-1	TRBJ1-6	CSVTQGTSPLHF
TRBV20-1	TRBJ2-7	CSARDPSGSSYEQYF
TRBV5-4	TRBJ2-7	CASSTGMDSYEQYF
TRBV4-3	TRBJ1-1	CASSQGLVPGAFF
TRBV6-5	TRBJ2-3	CASSLGAPQGDTQYF
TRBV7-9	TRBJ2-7	CAWSVQAGAYERYF
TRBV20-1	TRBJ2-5	CSALGLPGMETQYF
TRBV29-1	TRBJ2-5	CSARGTSGRMETQYF
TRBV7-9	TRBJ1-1	CASSHNTEAFF
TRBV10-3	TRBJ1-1	CASSKASVEAFF
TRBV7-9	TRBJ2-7	CASSLRFGATGTSGSPYEQYF
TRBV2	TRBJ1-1	CASRVHGGLNTEAFF
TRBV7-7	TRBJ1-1	CASSLGVGYTEAFF
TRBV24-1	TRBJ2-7	CATSDPRTGAYEQYF
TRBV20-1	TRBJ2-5	CSASPRGQQETQYF
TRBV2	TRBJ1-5	CASGDRNSNQPQHF
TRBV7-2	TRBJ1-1	CASSLVGQGDTEAFF
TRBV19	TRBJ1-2	CASSPRGAHNYGYTF
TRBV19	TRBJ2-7	CASSTAWDSRGERYF
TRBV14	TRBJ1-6	CASSQYRGSPLHF
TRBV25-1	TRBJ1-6	CARVGGAKLDSPLHF
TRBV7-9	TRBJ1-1	CASSFRAGWNTEAFF
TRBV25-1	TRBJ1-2	CASSATPDSSYGYTF